These T cell receptor beta chains were read from a single sample in a study of CD8 T cells in Susac syndrome. TCRdb ran MiXCR on the immunoSEQ multiplex PCR reads and lists one entry per CDR3 protein. The sample lists about 130,000 distinct CDR3 sequences; 91% were seen once. The sequenced sample was CD8+ T cells from PBMCs. Every receptor here comes from a human donor with multiple sclerosis. The CDR3 runs from the conserved cysteine through the conserved F or W. A D gene is named only where the DNA matches it firmly. Clone sizes are given selectively: once, few, many, or a class where the clone is expanded.

TRBD1	TRBV20-1	14	TRBJ2-3	.	CSCPGTGFTDTQYF	TGCAGCTGTCCCGGGACAGGCTTCACAGATACGCAGTATTTT
.	TRBV20-1	14	TRBJ2-1	.	CSVWGLAAYNEQFF	TGCAGTGTCTGGGGGCTAGCGGCCTACAATGAGCAGTTCTTC
.	TRBV15	14	TRBJ1-1	.	CATSRDGGHTEAFF	TGTGCCACCAGCAGAGATGGGGGGCACACTGAAGCTTTCTTT
TRBD2	TRBV28	15	TRBJ2-5	.	CASSLTSGSVETQYF	TGTGCCAGCAGTTTGACTAGCGGGAGCGTGGAGACCCAGTACTTC
.	TRBV7-9	15	TRBJ1-5	.	CASSQGQADNQPQHF	TGTGCCAGCAGCCAAGGACAAGCTGATAATCAGCCCCAGCATTTT
.	TRBV27	14	TRBJ1-2	once	CASSVGGGIYGYTF	TGTGCCAGCAGCGTAGGAGGCGGAATCTATGGCTACACCTTC
.	TRBV18	16	TRBJ2-2	.	CASSPSLATNTGELFF	TGTGCCAGCTCACCCTCTCTAGCTACGAACACCGGGGAGCTGTTTTTT
TRBD1	TRBV27	13	TRBJ2-1	.	CASSLQGDDEQFF	TGTGCCAGCAGTTTACAGGGGGACGATGAGCAGTTCTTC
TRBD2	TRBV5-4	14	TRBJ2-7	few	CASSKTSGSYEQYF	TGTGCCAGCAGCAAGACTAGCGGGAGCTACGAGCAGTACTTC
TRBD2	TRBV7-9	15	TRBJ2-1	.	CASSLSTSGNNEQFF	TGTGCCAGCAGCTTATCGACTAGCGGAAACAATGAGCAGTTCTTC
TRBD2	TRBV24-1	14	TRBJ2-1	.	CATSDLTSGSEQFF	TGTGCCACCAGTGATTTAACTAGCGGGAGTGAGCAGTTCTTC
.	TRBV27	13	TRBJ2-1	.	CASSLQDTYEQFF	TGTGCCAGCAGTTTACAGGACACCTATGAGCAGTTCTTC
TRBD2	TRBV20-1	18	TRBJ2-6	.	CSATLLAGKLSGANVLTF	TGCAGTGCTACCTTACTAGCGGGGAAACTCTCTGGGGCCAACGTCCTGACTTTC
TRBD1	TRBV20-1	12	TRBJ1-1	.	CSAYYRGTEAFF	TGCAGTGCTTACTACAGGGGCACTGAAGCTTTCTTT
.	TRBV2	15	TRBJ2-6	.	CASSEEGGWANVLTF	TGTGCCAGCAGTGAGGAGGGTGGTTGGGCCAACGTCCTGACTTTC
.	TRBV30	15	TRBJ1-1	.	CAWSVLSARYTEAFF	TGTGCCTGGAGTGTATTAAGCGCCCGTTACACTGAAGCTTTCTTT
.	TRBV11-2	16	TRBJ2-2	.	CASSLYLDRGLGELFF	TGTGCCAGCAGCTTATATCTGGACAGAGGACTCGGGGAGCTGTTTTTT
TRBD2	TRBV9	15	TRBJ2-7	.	CASSVSGASSYEQYF	TGTGCCAGCAGCGTGAGCGGGGCCTCCTCCTACGAGCAGTACTTC
.	TRBV10-3	17	TRBJ2-2	once	CAINLLEGPENTGELFF	TGTGCCATCAATCTCCTCGAAGGGCCAGAGAACACCGGGGAGCTGTTTTTT
.	TRBV13	15	TRBJ2-7	.	CTSSPRGQASYEQYF	TGTACCAGCAGCCCTAGAGGCCAGGCTTCTTACGAGCAGTACTTC
TRBD2	TRBV7-9	14	TRBJ2-7	.	CASSSGTSGYEQYF	TGTGCCAGCAGCTCTGGGACTAGTGGTTACGAGCAGTACTTC
.	TRBV9	13	TRBJ1-1	once	CASSVEVGTEAFF	TGTGCCAGCAGCGTAGAGGTGGGGACTGAAGCTTTCTTT
.	TRBV5-1	15	TRBJ2-2	.	CASSLREFGTGELFF	TGCGCCAGCAGCTTGCGGGAGTTTGGCACCGGGGAGCTGTTTTTT
.	TRBV7-8	17	TRBJ1-4	.	CASSSKLPGEGSEKLFF	TGTGCCAGCAGCTCCAAACTCCCCGGGGAAGGAAGTGAAAAACTGTTTTTT
TRBD2	TRBV6-2/TRBV6-3	13	TRBJ2-1	.	CASRWSSGNDQFF	TGTGCCAGCAGATGGTCTAGCGGTAATGACCAGTTCTTC
TRBD2	TRBV7-9	15	TRBJ2-1	.	CASSLGGGRINEQFF	TGTGCCAGCAGCTTAGGTGGCGGGAGGATAAATGAGCAGTTCTTC
TRBD1	TRBV20-1	13	TRBJ2-2	once	CSARPGGSGELFF	TGCAGTGCTAGACCAGGGGGTTCCGGGGAGCTGTTTTTT
.	TRBV6-5	14	TRBJ1-1	.	CASNPQGGEGEAFF	TGTGCCAGCAACCCACAGGGAGGGGAGGGAGAAGCTTTCTTT
.	TRBV2	12	TRBJ1-1	.	CASSEWGTEAFF	TGTGCCAGCAGTGAGTGGGGCACTGAAGCTTTCTTT
.	TRBV28	15	TRBJ2-3	.	CASSEPDSQADTQYF	TGTGCCAGCAGTGAACCGGACAGTCAAGCAGATACGCAGTATTTT
.	TRBV7-8	15	TRBJ2-4	once	CASSFFLDAKNIQYF	TGTGCCAGCAGCTTTTTCCTAGACGCCAAAAACATTCAGTACTTC
.	TRBV7-7	14	TRBJ2-2	.	CASSLGTLGGELFF	TGTGCCAGCAGCCTAGGGACTCTCGGGGGGGAGCTGTTTTTT
TRBD2	TRBV5-6	16	TRBJ2-3	once	CASSLAVGRGTDTQYF	TGTGCCAGCAGCTTGGCGGTCGGGAGGGGGACAGATACGCAGTATTTT
TRBD1	TRBV12-3/TRBV12-4	18	TRBJ1-5	.	CASSLRTGPDYSNQPQHF	TGTGCCAGCAGTCTCAGGACAGGGCCTGATTATAGCAATCAGCCCCAGCATTTT
.	TRBV4-1	11	TRBJ2-7	.	CASSQFGEQYF	TGCGCCAGCAGCCAATTCGGCGAGCAGTACTTC